A single sample gave rise to the 20 T cell receptor beta chains below, sequenced in a study of blood T cell repertoires in COVID-19. Some clones are missing from TCRdb's copy, which holds only in-frame ones; the method was immunoSEQ multiplex PCR. The data hold about 160,000 clones, with about nine tenths observed a single time. The sample taken for sequencing was peripheral blood. Source of these receptors: a woman aged 55 to 70 who had recovered from COVID-19.

The J gene is TRBJ2-7, the V gene TRBV19; 8 bases are a match to TRBD1. V lost 3 bases, J lost 2 bases, and 3 bases stayed unmatched. Looked up from germline, CDR1 is LNHDA and CDR2 is SQIVND (reference sequence). CDR3 length equals 14 residues. Written as DNA, the CDR3 is TGTGCCAGTAGTATGCCAGGGGGCACCTACGAGCAGTACTTC. Its protein product is CASSMPGGTYEQYF.

The chain uses TRBV30 and TRBJ2-1, with D unclear. Germline V gene lookup returns CDR1 GTSNPN and CDR2 SVGIG (reference sequence). This CDR3 spans 11 amino acids. Trimming removed 1 base at V and 9 bases at J, with 7 bases between. CDR3 in amino acids: CAWSDSFEQFF. CDR3 nucleotide sequence: TGTGCCTGGAGTGATTCCTTTGAGCAGTTCTTC.

The chain couples TRBV6-1 to TRBJ1-3; 8 bases match TRBD1. CDR1 is MNHNS and CDR2 is SASEGT in the germline V gene. The trim removed 2 bases at V and 2 bases at J, leaving 2 bases unmatched. The CDR3 has 15 residues. The CDR3 loop is CASSELTGAGNTIYF. CDR3 in DNA: TGTGCCAGCAGTGAATTGACAGGGGCTGGAAACACCATATATTTT.

The chain joins TRBV5-1 to TRBJ1-1; a weak D match, TRBD1 (5 bases). Trimming removed 5 bases at V and 8 bases at J, with 13 bases between. CDR3 length equals 12 residues. Per germline, CDR1 SGHRS and CDR2 YFSETQ. CDR3 DNA: TGCGCCAGCAGGGCGGGGGAGAGAGAAGCTTTCTTT. Translated: CASRAGEREAFF.

The CDR3 sequence is CASSYSRGPISEAFF. CDR3 nucleotides: TGTGCCAGCAGTTACTCGAGGGGGCCGATCTCTGAAGCTTTCTTT. This chain joins TRBV6-6 and TRBJ1-1; 7 nucleotides align to TRBD1. V trimming: 0 bases; J trimming: 6 bases; junction bases outside the gene matches: 7. The germline gives CDR1 MNHNY, CDR2 SVGAGI (reference sequence). This CDR3 region has 15 residues.

The rearrangement joins TRBV30 to TRBJ1-1, with TRBD1 as a possible D gene (5 bases). There are 13 residues in the CDR3. Per germline, CDR1 GTSNPN and CDR2 SVGIG (reference sequence). V gave up 6 bases and J gave up 4 bases, with 15 bases separating them. As DNA, the CDR3 is TGTGCCTGCCCCGGGGCGCGGGGCACTGAAGCTTTCTTT. Translated, it gives CACPGARGTEAFF.

This clone was observed a handful of times. The germline gene is not matched at one end of the junction; a read error may be the cause. CDR3: CASSLAPAYEQYF. CDR3 coding DNA: TGTGCTAGCAGCCTGGCTCCAGCCTACGAGCAGTACTTC. This chain joins TRBV7-7 and TRBJ2-7, with no clear D. The germline V gene has CDR1 SSHAT and CDR2 FNYEAQ (reference sequence). The CDR3 length is 13 residues.

The rearrangement uses TRBV4-2 and TRBJ1-2; D call uncertain. The germline V gene encodes CDR1 LGHNA and CDR2 YNFKEQ. V lost 1 base and J lost 2, with 11 bases in between. The CDR3 has 15 residues. This chain's CDR3 is CASSQGRSGNYGYTF. The CDR3 coding sequence is TGTGCCAGCAGCCAAGGTAGGAGTGGGAACTATGGCTACACCTTC.

The chain combines TRBV5-1 with TRBJ2-2; D gene uncertain. This CDR3 is 14 amino acids long. Germline CDR1 is SGHRS and CDR2 is YFSETQ. With 4 bases removed from V and 3 bases from J, the gap between germline ends came to 10 bases. The CDR3 loop is CASSRNDYTGELFF. The DNA of the CDR3 is TGCGCCAGCAGCCGTAATGACTACACCGGGGAGCTGTTTTTT.

V gene TRBV2 combines with J gene TRBJ2-7, with 7 positions matching TRBD1. V was pared by 8 bases and J by 0 bases, with 7 bases of the junction left unmatched. The CDR3 is made up of 14 amino acids. CDR1 and CDR2 from the germline V gene are SNHLY and FYNNEI. CDR3 DNA sequence: TGTGCCAGCGGGGCCAGGGGGAGCTCCTACGAGCAGTACTTC. Its translation: CASGARGSSYEQYF.

This clone was counted a few times. The CDR3 nucleotides are TGTGCCAGCAGCCTTGACAGGTCCATGGGGCCCCAGCATTTT. Protein product: CASSLDRSMGPQHF. The V and J genes are TRBV11-2 and TRBJ1-5, with D tentatively TRBD1 (6 bases). The CDR3 runs to 14 residues. The germline CDR1 and CDR2 sequences are SGHAT and FQNNGV. V was pared by 5 bases and J by 9 bases, with 17 bases between.

This clone was counted a few times. The V and J genes are TRBV28 and TRBJ1-1; D gene ambiguous. Germline values: CDR1 MDHEN, CDR2 SYDVKM. Trimming left V 5 bases short and J 1 base short, with 11 bases between. This CDR3 region has 14 residues. CDR3 in amino acids: CASSKQYRNTEAFF. The CDR3 bases are TGTGCCAGCAGTAAACAGTATAGGAACACTGAAGCTTTCTTT.

By frequency in the sample, this clone is medium-sized. The genes are TRBV5-8 and TRBJ1-5; D perhaps matches TRBD1 (5 bases). Per germline, CDR1 SGHTS and CDR2 YDEGEE. Trimming took off 1 base at V and 0 bases at J, with 8 bases between the two ends. This CDR3 has 15 amino acids. CDR3 DNA: TGTGCCAGCAGCTTGAGGGGCACTAGCAATCAGCCCCAGCATTTT. This codes for CASSLRGTSNQPQHF.

The rearrangement uses TRBV28 and TRBJ1-3; D gene unclear. V lost 5 bases to trimming and J lost 1 base, with 9 bases between them. CDR1 and CDR2 from the germline V gene are MDHEN and SYDVKM. This CDR3 is built from 14 residues. In nucleotides, the CDR3 is TGTGCCAGCAGTCCCACGCTATCTGGAAACACCATATATTTT. Protein product: CASSPTLSGNTIYF.

V usage is TRBV19 and J usage is TRBJ1-1, with 7 bases fitting TRBD1. The germline CDR1 and CDR2 sequences are LNHDA and SQIVND (reference sequence). J lost 1 base, V lost 1 base, and 3 bases had no gene match. The CDR3 contains 15 residues. The CDR3 sequence: CASSIVGTENTEAFF. The CDR3 DNA reads as TGTGCCAGTAGTATAGTGGGGACAGAGAACACTGAAGCTTTCTTT.

This clone was detected only a few times. The chain couples TRBV6-4 to TRBJ2-1; 11 bases match TRBD1. The CDR3 consists of 14 residues. The germline V gene has CDR1 MRHNA and CDR2 SNTAGT. V gave up 2 bases and J gave up 6 bases; unmatched junction bases: 0. Here the CDR3 reads CASSDGTGGNEQFF. The DNA of the CDR3 is TGTGCCAGCAGTGACGGGACAGGGGGCAATGAGCAGTTCTTC.

The chain combines TRBV5-8 with TRBJ2-1; 12 bases map to TRBD2. Germline values: CDR1 SGHTS, CDR2 YDEGEE. This CDR3 region has 16 residues. Germline trimming cut 3 bases from V and 8 bases from J; bases unmatched to any gene: 9. The CDR3 DNA sequence: TGTGCCAGCAGCTCGGGACTAGCGGGCCGGTTGGATGAGCAGTTCTTC. As protein: CASSSGLAGRLDEQFF.

The rearrangement joins TRBV5-1 to TRBJ1-2; D is ambiguous. Trimming took off 0 bases at V and 6 bases at J, with 6 bases between the two ends. Germline assignment: CDR1 SGHRS and CDR2 YFSETQ. CDR3 length: 12 amino acids. The CDR3 DNA follows: TGCGCCAGCAGCTTGGCCTTTGATGGCTACACCTTC. It is translated as CASSLAFDGYTF.

The rearrangement uses TRBV10-3 and TRBJ2-5; 11 nucleotides line up with TRBD2. This CDR3 region has 16 residues. V lost 5 bases, J lost 5 bases, and 10 bases stayed unmatched. The germline gives CDR1 ENHRY, CDR2 SYGVKD. The chain's CDR3 is CAISTTSGGLRETQYF. The DNA for the CDR3 is TGTGCCATCAGTACTACTAGCGGGGGCCTGAGGGAGACCCAGTACTTC.

The chain has TRBV9 and TRBJ2-1; 15 nucleotides align to TRBD2. V shed 4 bases, J shed 8 bases, and the junction held 16 bases outside the gene matches. The germline CDR1 and CDR2 sequences are SGDLS and YYNGEE. This CDR3 comprises 19 residues. The CDR3 DNA sequence: TGTGCCAGCAGCTCCCAGGGGACTAGCGGGGGGCGCCCCGACTATGAGCAGTTCTTC. Translation gives CASSSQGTSGGRPDYEQFF.